The 13 T cell receptor beta chains presented below share a single source sample, sequenced in a study of prognosis after radiotherapy for stage I lung cancer. Researchers used two-round multiplex PCR to amplify TCR beta CDR3 starting from genomic DNA. Primers specific to each TRBV and TRBJ gene drove first-round PCR. Each CDR3 protein is one row after TCRdb ran MiXCR on the multiplex PCR reads. The sample has 31,000 or so distinct CDR3 sequences; around half are singletons. The input for sequencing was PBMCs, taken before or after stereotactic body radiation therapy (not recorded which). The receptors were gathered from a donor at least 50 years old with non-small cell lung cancer.

Comments on this clonotype: Being one base from a much bigger clone, this may be a read error. V and J are TRBV6-1 and TRBJ2-5, with 12 bases lining up with TRBD2. V dropped 7 bases and J dropped 9; count of bases not matched to a gene: 24. The CDR3 spans 19 residues. The germline V gene has CDR1 MNHNS and CDR2 SASEGT. CDR3 sequence reads: CASNDLLTSGSPTSGAQYF. The CDR3 coding sequence is TGTGCCAGCAATGACTTGTTGACTAGCGGGAGCCCAACATCCGGGGCCCAGTACTTC.

Worth noting for this clonotype: A much larger clonotype is one base distant, so this may be a read error. The gene calls are TRBV19 and TRBJ1-2; D may be TRBD1 (5 bases). Germline CDR1 is LNHDA and CDR2 is SQIVND (reference sequence). The CDR3 totals 15 residues. CDR3 sequence reads: CASLGLDRGGYDYTF. In nucleotides, the CDR3 is TGTGCCAGTCTGGGTTTGGATAGGGGTGGCTATGACTACACCTTC. Complete variable domain (other parts from reference TRBV19 and TRBJ1-2): DGGITQSPKYLFRKEGQNVTLSCEQNLNHDAMYWYRQDPGQGLRLIYYSQIVNDFQKGDIAEGYSVSREKKESFPLTVTSAQKNPTAFYLCASLGLDRGGYDYTFGSGTRLTVV.

The chain employs TRBV5-1 and TRBJ2-2; tentatively, D is TRBD1 or TRBD2 (5 bases each). This CDR3 is built from 16 residues. V dropped 4 bases and J dropped 0 bases, with 13 bases sitting between them. Per the germline V gene, CDR1 is SGHRS and CDR2 is YFSETQ. In DNA form, the CDR3 reads TGCGCCAGCAGCAGCTGGGGGTCAGCGAACACCGGGGAGCTGTTTTTT. Protein: CASSSWGSANTGELFF. The full variable domain, with the rest looked up from reference TRBV5-1 and TRBJ2-2, is KAGVTQTPRYLIKTRGQQVTLSCSPISGHRSVSWYQQTPGQGLQFLFEYFSETQRNKGNFPGRFSGRQFSNSRSEMNVSTLELGDSALYLCASSSWGSANTGELFFGEGSRLTVL.

Worth noting for this clonotype: At one of its ends the junction is not consistent with the germline gene, which may arise from a read error. The V gene is TRBV7-7, the J gene TRBJ2-5; 10 bases line up with TRBD1. CDR1 and CDR2 (germline): SSHAT, FNYEAQ (reference sequence). The CDR3 has 17 residues. CDR3 sequence reads: CASSFGRRDRGQETQYF. CDR3 nucleotide sequence: TGTGCTAGCAGCTTCGGCCGCCGGGACAGGGGTCAAGAGACCCAGTACTTC.

The CDR3 DNA sequence: TGCGCCAGCAGCCCCTCCGCTTCGCCCCGAGATACGCAGTATTTT. Encoded protein: CASSPSASPRDTQYF. V and J are TRBV4-1 and TRBJ2-3; D ambiguous. Trimming pared 4 bases from V and 5 bases from J, leaving 16 bases between. The CDR3 loop spans 15 amino acids. In germline, CDR1 is MGHRA, CDR2 YSYEKL.

In its sample, this clonotype is medium-sized. V gene TRBV7-2 combines with J gene TRBJ2-1; D is uncertain. Germline CDR1 is SGHTA and CDR2 is FQGNSA. The CDR3 length is 14 residues. Trimming took 1 base from V and 3 from J, leaving 7 bases between them. The CDR3 spells CASSLGRNYNEQFF. CDR3 nucleotides: TGTGCCAGCAGCTTAGGGAGAAACTACAATGAGCAGTTCTTC.

The sample holds many counts of this clonotype. This chain links TRBV4-2 with TRBJ2-2; D is unclear. The germline V gene encodes CDR1 LGHNA and CDR2 YNFKEQ. V lost 8 bases, J lost 5 bases, and 12 bases lay in between. The CDR3 covers 13 residues. The CDR3 DNA is TGTGCCAGCGCCACACGACTGACCGGGGAGCTGTTTTTT. It encodes CASATRLTGELFF.

With respect to this clonotype: This is likely a read error, given that the CDR3 carries no conserved phenylalanine or tryptophan at its end. The gene calls are TRBV6-1 and TRBJ2-1; D is tentatively TRBD1 or TRBD2 (5 bases each). The CDR3 runs to 16 residues. CDR1 is MNHNS, CDR2 SASEGT, per germline. The V end lost 7 bases, the J end lost 7 bases, and 23 bases lay between the germline ends. The CDR3 bases are TGTGCCAGCAACCCCGTAGGGGAGTGCCTTTGGAATGAGCAGTTCTCC. This codes for CASNPVGECLWNEQFS.

At least ten counts were recorded for this clonotype. V is TRBV19 and J is TRBJ2-7, with 10 bases lining up with TRBD2. With 6 bases clipped from V and 2 bases from J, the junction kept 13 bases outside the gene matches. Germline loops: CDR1 LNHDA, CDR2 SQIVND (reference sequence). The CDR3 runs 17 residues. In DNA form, the CDR3 reads TGTGCCAGTAGGGGGACCCGGGGCACTAGCGGGACCTACGAGCAGTACTTC. Its translation: CASRGTRGTSGTYEQYF.

As for this clonotype: Because the CDR3's place on the DNA is in doubt, the DNA is left out and the CDR3 is given as listed by TCRdb. The J gene is TRBJ2-3, the V gene TRBV20-1; the D call in the table, TRBD2, was not verified against the DNA. Including both end residues, the CDR3 is 19 amino acids long. Germline V gives CDR1 DFQATT, CDR2 SNEGSKA (reference sequence). CDR3 sequence: CSPGPHVYRCLTSTDTQYF.

A note on this clonotype: A read error is the likely source, as a far larger clone sits one nucleotide away. V is TRBV11-3 and J is TRBJ2-1; D ambiguous. With 5 bases removed from V and 6 bases from J, the gap between germline ends came to 8 bases. From germline, CDR1 is SGHNT and CDR2 YENEEA. The CDR3 is made up of 12 amino acids. The CDR3 coding sequence is TGTGCCAGCAGCCACGATACCAATGAGCAGTTCTTC. It yields the protein CASSHDTNEQFF.

This clonotype has at least ten counts. The rearrangement links TRBV18 to TRBJ2-7; D may be TRBD1 or TRBD2 (5 bases each). CDR1 and CDR2 from the germline V gene are KGHSH and LQKENI. This CDR3 has 14 amino acids. The V and J ends lost 3 bases and 2 bases respectively, with 11 bases between them. The CDR3 is CASSPREGPYEQYF. The DNA of the CDR3 is TGTGCCAGCTCACCGAGAGAGGGACCCTACGAGCAGTACTTC.

This clonotype was recorded at least ten times. The V call is TRBV7-3, the J call TRBJ2-3, with TRBD1 as a possible D gene (7 bases). The ends were cut back, 5 bases at V and 5 bases at J, with 11 bases in the middle. Per germline, CDR1 SGHTA and CDR2 FQGTGA. CDR3 size: 13 residues. CDR3 in amino acids: CASSPQGGDTQYF. In DNA, the CDR3 is TGTGCCAGCAGCCCCCAGGGGGGAGATACGCAGTATTTT.